The source of this TCR beta chain is a study of shared clonotypes between healthy human individuals. Repertoires were generated with immunoSEQ multiplex PCR, while TCRdb's copy carries only in-frame clones and drops some. The profile shows some 2.3 million clones, roughly 93% of them singletons. In the case of this clone: Its specificity is unknown. The same CDR3 is also encoded by other DNA sequences in this sample.

Trimming cost V 0 bases and J 10 bases, with 7 bases left between them. The CDR3 contains 12 residues. Germline-derived CDR1 and CDR2 are MNHEY and SVGAGI. Donors comprised only Caucasian adults living in Nashville, Tennessee. Study-wide points: Among donors, sharing of clonotypes was expected to be affected by sequencing depth.

The receptor comes from a man aged 18-30 years in good health. Some clones in this sample may be carry-over from other donors' samples. The sample consisted of naive CD4+ T cells from PBMCs. Subset in this sample: CD45RA+ positively selected. The genes are TRBV6-5 and TRBJ2-1; D uncertain. DNA of the CDR3: TGTGCCAGCAGTTACTCGACGGGCGAGCAGTTCTTC. This translates into CASSYSTGEQFF.